This entry is about one TCR beta chain. Its antigen is still unknown. The time point is: week 5, during vaccination. Topical imiquimod was applied with each vaccine dose, which held 300 ug of mutant IDH1 20-mer peptide. In every donor, the tumor was a new WHO grade 3 or 4 IDH1-mutant, ATRX-lost astrocytoma. Germline loops: CDR1 GTSNPN, CDR2 SVGIG (reference sequence). V lost 0 bases to trimming and J lost 5 bases, with 9 bases between them. The CDR3 length is 13 residues. The entry originates in a study of a mutant IDH1 vaccine in newly diagnosed glioma. Study as a whole: Most patients had received both radiotherapy and temozolomide, the prior options being radiotherapy, temozolomide, or both.

The method was immunoSEQ multiplex PCR; TCRdb's version includes in-frame clones alone and lacks a portion of them. This sample has about 25,000 clones, with 77% found just once. General observations from the study: Induction of immune responses by the vaccine occurred in roughly 93% of patients. Pseudoprogression appeared independent of alterations in top peripheral clonotypes.

The TCR originated in a man aged 35 to 55 with glioma. The V call is TRBV30, the J call TRBJ2-3; TRBD2 is a possible D gene (5 bases). The sample in question was PBMCs, obtained from a glioma patient whose treatment included an IDH1 peptide vaccine. The CDR3 bases are TGTGCCTGGAGTGTACGAGAGGGAGATACGCAGTATTTT. Translating gives CAWSVREGDTQYF.